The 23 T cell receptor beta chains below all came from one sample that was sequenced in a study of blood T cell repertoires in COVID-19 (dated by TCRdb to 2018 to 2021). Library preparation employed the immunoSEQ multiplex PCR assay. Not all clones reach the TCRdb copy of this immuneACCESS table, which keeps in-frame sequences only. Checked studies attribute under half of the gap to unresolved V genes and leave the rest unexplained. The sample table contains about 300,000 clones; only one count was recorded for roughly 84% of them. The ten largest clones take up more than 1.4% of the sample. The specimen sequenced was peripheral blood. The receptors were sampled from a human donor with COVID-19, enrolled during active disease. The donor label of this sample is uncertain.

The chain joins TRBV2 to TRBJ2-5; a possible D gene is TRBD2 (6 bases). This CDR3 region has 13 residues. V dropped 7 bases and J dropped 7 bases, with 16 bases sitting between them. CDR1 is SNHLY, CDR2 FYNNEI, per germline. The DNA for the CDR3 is TGTGCCAGCACCGGGACTGCCGGGGGGACCCAGTACTTC. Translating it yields CASTGTAGGTQYF.

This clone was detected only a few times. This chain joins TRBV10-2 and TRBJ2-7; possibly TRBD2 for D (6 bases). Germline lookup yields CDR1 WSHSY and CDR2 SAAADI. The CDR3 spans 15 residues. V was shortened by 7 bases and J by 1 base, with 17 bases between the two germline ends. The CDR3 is CASTETSGLSYEQYF. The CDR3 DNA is TGCGCCAGCACCGAAACCTCGGGACTTTCCTACGAGCAGTACTTC.

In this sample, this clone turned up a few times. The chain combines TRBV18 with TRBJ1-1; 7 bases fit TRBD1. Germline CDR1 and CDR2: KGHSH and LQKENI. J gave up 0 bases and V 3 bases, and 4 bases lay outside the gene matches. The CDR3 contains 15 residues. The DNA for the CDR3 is TGTGCCAGCTCACCGGGGGGACAGATGAACACTGAAGCTTTCTTT. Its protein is CASSPGGQMNTEAFF.

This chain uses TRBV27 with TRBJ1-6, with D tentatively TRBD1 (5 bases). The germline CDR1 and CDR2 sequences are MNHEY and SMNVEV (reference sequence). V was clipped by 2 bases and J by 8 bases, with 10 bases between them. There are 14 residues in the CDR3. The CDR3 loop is CASSLQGTDSPLHF. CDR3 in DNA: TGTGCCAGCAGTTTACAGGGTACTGATTCACCCCTCCACTTT.

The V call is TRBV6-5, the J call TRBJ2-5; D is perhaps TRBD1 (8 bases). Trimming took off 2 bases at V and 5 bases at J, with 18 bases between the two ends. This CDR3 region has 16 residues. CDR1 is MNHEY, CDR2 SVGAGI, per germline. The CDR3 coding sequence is TGTGCCAGCAGTTACCAGACAGGGGAGGGCTTGGAGACCCAGTACTTC. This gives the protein CASSYQTGEGLETQYF.

CDR3 protein: CASSLRQGASGNTIYF. CDR3 DNA sequence: TGTGCCAGCAGCTTACGACAGGGGGCTTCTGGAAACACCATATATTTT. J is TRBJ1-3 and V is TRBV7-8; 10 bases fit TRBD1. J lost 1 base, V lost 2 bases, and 2 bases had no gene match. CDR3 length: 16 residues. CDR1 is SGHVS and CDR2 is FQNEAQ in the germline V gene. Full variable domain (outside the CDR3, taken from reference TRBV7-8 and TRBJ1-3): GAGVSQSPRYKVAKRGQDVALRCDPISGHVSLFWYQQALGQGPEFLTYFQNEAQLDKSGLPSDRFFAERPEGSVSTLKIQRTQQEDSAVYLCASSLRQGASGNTIYFGEGSWLTVV.

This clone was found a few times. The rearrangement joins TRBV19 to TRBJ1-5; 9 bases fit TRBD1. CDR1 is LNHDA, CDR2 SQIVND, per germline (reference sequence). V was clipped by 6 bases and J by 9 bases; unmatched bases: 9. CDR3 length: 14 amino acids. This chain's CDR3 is CASRTTGGDRPQHF. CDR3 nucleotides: TGTGCCAGTAGGACGACAGGGGGTGATAGGCCCCAGCATTTT.

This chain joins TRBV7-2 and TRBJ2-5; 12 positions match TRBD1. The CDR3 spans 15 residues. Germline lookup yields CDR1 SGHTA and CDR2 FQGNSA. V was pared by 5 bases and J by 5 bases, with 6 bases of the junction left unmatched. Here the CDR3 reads CASSMTGTGGETQYF. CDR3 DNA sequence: TGTGCCAGCAGCATGACCGGGACAGGGGGCGAGACCCAGTACTTC.

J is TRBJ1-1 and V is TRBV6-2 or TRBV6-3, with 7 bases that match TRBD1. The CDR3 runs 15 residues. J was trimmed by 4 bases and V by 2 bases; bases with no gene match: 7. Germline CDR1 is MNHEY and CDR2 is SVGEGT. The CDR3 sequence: CASSYAGQETTEAFF. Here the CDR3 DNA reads TGTGCCAGCAGTTACGCAGGACAGGAAACCACTGAAGCTTTCTTT.

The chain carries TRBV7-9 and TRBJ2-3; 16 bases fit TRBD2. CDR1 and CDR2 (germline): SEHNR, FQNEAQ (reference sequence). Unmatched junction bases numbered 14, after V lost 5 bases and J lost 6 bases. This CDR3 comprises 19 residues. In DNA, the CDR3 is TGTGCCAGCAGCCCACAAGGGACTAGCGGGAGGGCATTTGTGGATACGCAGTATTTT. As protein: CASSPQGTSGRAFVDTQYF. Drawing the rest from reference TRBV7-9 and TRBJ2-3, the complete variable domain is DTGVSQNPRHKITKRGQNVTFRCDPISEHNRLYWYRQTLGQGPEFLTYFQNEAQLEKSRLLSDRFSAERPKGSFSTLEIQRTEQGDSAMYLCASSPQGTSGRAFVDTQYFGPGTRLTVL.

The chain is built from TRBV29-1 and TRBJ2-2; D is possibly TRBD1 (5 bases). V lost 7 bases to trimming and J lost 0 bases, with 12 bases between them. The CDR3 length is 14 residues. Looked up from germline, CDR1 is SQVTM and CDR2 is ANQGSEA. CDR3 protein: CSGRYRTNTGELFF. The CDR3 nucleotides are TGCAGCGGCAGATACAGGACGAACACCGGGGAGCTGTTTTTT.

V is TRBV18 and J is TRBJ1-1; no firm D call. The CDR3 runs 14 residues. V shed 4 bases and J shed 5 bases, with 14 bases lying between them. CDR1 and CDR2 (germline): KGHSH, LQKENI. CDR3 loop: CASSRNEGGTEAFF. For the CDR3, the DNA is TGTGCCAGCTCACGAAACGAGGGAGGGACTGAAGCTTTCTTT.

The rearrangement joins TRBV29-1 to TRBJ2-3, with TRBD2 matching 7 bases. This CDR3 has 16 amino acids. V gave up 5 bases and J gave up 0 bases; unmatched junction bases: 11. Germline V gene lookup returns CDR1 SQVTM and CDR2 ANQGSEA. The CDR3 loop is CSVRKVGGSSTDTQYF. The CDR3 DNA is TGCAGCGTTAGAAAGGTCGGCGGGAGTAGCACAGATACGCAGTATTTT.

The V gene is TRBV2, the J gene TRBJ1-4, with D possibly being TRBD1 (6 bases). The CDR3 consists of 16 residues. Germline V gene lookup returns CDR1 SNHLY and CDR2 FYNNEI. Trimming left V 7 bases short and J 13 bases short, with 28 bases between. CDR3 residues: CASTPTGTRSNGILFF. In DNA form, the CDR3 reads TGTGCCAGCACCCCTACCGGGACACGGTCTAATGGGATACTGTTTTTT.

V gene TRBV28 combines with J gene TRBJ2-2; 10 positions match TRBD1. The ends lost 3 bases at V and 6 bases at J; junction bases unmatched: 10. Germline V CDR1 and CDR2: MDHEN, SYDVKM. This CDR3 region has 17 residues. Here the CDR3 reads CASSFRDRGPRAGELFF. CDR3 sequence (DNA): TGTGCCAGCAGTTTCCGGGACAGGGGACCCAGGGCCGGGGAGCTGTTTTTT.

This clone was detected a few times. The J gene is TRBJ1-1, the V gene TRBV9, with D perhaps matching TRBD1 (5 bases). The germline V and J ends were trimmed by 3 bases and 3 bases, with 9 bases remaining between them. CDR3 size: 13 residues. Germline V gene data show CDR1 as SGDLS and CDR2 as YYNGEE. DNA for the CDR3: TGTGCCAGCAGCGGGACACTGGACACTGAAGCTTTCTTT. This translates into CASSGTLDTEAFF.

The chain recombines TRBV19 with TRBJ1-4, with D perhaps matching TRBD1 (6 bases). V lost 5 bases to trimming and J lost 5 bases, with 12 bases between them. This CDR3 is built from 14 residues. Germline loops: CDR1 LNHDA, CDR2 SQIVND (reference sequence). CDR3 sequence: CASSQRQENEKLFF. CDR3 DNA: TGTGCCAGTAGTCAGAGACAGGAGAATGAAAAACTGTTTTTT.

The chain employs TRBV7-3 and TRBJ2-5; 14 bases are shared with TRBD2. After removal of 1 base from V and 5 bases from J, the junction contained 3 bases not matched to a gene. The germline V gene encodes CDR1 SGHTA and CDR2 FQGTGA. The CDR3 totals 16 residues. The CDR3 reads CASSLMGTSGSETQYF. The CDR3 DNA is TGTGCCAGCAGCTTAATGGGGACTAGCGGGAGCGAGACCCAGTACTTC.

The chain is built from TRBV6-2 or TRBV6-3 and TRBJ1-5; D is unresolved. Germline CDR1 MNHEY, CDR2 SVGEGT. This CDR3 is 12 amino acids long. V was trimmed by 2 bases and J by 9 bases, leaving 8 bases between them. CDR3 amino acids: CASSYAYPPQHF. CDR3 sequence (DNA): TGTGCCAGCAGTTACGCGTATCCGCCCCAGCATTTT.

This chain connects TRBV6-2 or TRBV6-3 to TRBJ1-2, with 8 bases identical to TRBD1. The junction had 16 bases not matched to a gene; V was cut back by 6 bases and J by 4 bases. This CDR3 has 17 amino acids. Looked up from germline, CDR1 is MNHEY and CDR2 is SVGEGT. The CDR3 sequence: CASSPRTGNTRPYGYTF. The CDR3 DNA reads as TGTGCCAGCAGCCCAAGGACAGGGAACACTCGACCCTATGGCTACACCTTC.

The CDR3 coding sequence is TGCGCCAGCCGACCACCGGGACTAGCGGGGACCGGGGAGCTGTTTTTT. Translation gives CASRPPGLAGTGELFF. This sequence joins TRBV5-1 and TRBJ2-2; 13 bases are a match to TRBD2. V trimming: 7 bases; J trimming: 5 bases; junction bases outside the gene matches: 8. Germline V gene sequence: CDR1 SGHRS, CDR2 YFSETQ. The CDR3 runs to 16 residues.

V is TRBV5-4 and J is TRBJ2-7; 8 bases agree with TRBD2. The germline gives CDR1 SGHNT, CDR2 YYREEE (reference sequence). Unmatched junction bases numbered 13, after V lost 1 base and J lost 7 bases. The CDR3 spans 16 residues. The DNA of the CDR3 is TGTGCCAGCAGCTTGCCTCGGGGAGCGGGAGTATATGAGCAGTACTTC. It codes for CASSLPRGAGVYEQYF.

CDR3 amino acids: CASSSSSGSTDTQYF. The CDR3 DNA follows: TGCGCCAGCAGCTCCTCTAGCGGAAGCACAGATACGCAGTATTTT. The J gene is TRBJ2-3, the V gene TRBV5-1; 7 bases are shared with TRBD2. The germline V gene encodes CDR1 SGHRS and CDR2 YFSETQ. V lost 3 bases and J lost 0; bases outside the gene matches: 4. This CDR3 has 15 residues.